What follows are 26 T cell receptor beta chains derived from one specimen sequenced in a study of T cell responses to AZD1222 COVID-19 vaccine. Generated by immunoSEQ multiplex PCR, the TCRdb table keeps only in-frame clones and is missing some. The sample contains roughly 130,000 clones, roughly nine tenths of which appear only once. This specimen was peripheral blood, taken on day 0 of AZD1222 vaccination. The receptors shown here come from an adult in good health.

The chain uses TRBV21-1 and TRBJ1-2; the D segment call TRBD1 is taken from the table without a DNA check. TRBV21-1 is annotated as a pseudogene. This CDR3 region has 15 residues. The CDR3 nucleotides are TGTGCCAGCAGCAGCCTTCCTGGGGCCTTTTATGGCTACACCTTC. Residues: CASSSLPGAFYGYTF.

This clone has a single count. The chain uses TRBV5-4 and TRBJ2-2, with TRBD2 matching over 14 bases. CDR3 length: 18 amino acids. Germline V gene sequence: CDR1 SGHNT, CDR2 YYREEE (reference sequence). V trimming: 3 bases; J trimming: 5 bases; junction bases outside the gene matches: 9. CDR3 nucleotides: TGTGCCAGCAGCTATCAACTGGGACTAGCGGGAGTTACCGGGGAGCTGTTTTTT. This codes for CASSYQLGLAGVTGELFF.

This sequence joins TRBV7-2 and TRBJ2-7, with a tentative D call TRBD1 (6 bases). The CDR3 contains 14 residues. V gave up 2 bases and J gave up 6 bases, with 14 bases separating them. Per germline, CDR1 SGHTA and CDR2 FQGNSA. CDR3 bases: TGTGCCAGCAGCTTAATCCAGGGGAAAGGCGAGCAGTACTTC. Protein product: CASSLIQGKGEQYF.

This chain joins TRBV2 and TRBJ2-3; no firm D call. The germline gives CDR1 SNHLY, CDR2 FYNNEI. Deletions cut 6 bases from V and 3 bases from J, with 7 bases between. The CDR3 extends over 12 amino acids. The CDR3: CASSGETDTQYF. CDR3 nucleotides: TGTGCCAGCAGCGGAGAGACAGATACGCAGTATTTT.

This clone was seen a handful of times. The chain has TRBV7-8 and TRBJ2-7; 8 nucleotides agree with TRBD1. The CDR3 has 15 residues. Germline V gives CDR1 SGHVS, CDR2 FQNEAQ. V lost 2 bases, J lost 3 bases, and 6 bases stayed unmatched. The CDR3 nucleotides are TGTGCCAGCAGCTTACAGGGGGCAAGGAACTACGAGCAGTACTTC. It is translated as CASSLQGARNYEQYF. Full variable domain (outside the CDR3, taken from reference TRBV7-8 and TRBJ2-7): GAGVSQSPRYKVAKRGQDVALRCDPISGHVSLFWYQQALGQGPEFLTYFQNEAQLDKSGLPSDRFFAERPEGSVSTLKIQRTQQEDSAVYLCASSLQGARNYEQYFGPGTRLTVT.

The chain uses TRBV28 and TRBJ1-2; the match to TRBD1 covers 9 bases. Germline assignment: CDR1 MDHEN and CDR2 SYDVKM. V dropped 4 bases and J dropped 4; count of bases not matched to a gene: 13. The CDR3 spans 17 residues. CDR3 coding DNA: TGTGCCAGCAGTTCGCGCCTCTACAGGGGGCTCGGCTATGGCTACACCTTC. Its protein product is CASSSRLYRGLGYGYTF.

The CDR3 is CASSVAESYGYTF. DNA for the CDR3: TGTGCCAGCAGCGTAGCGGAAAGCTATGGCTACACCTTC. The V gene is TRBV9, the J gene TRBJ1-2, with D unclear. V lost 0 bases and J lost 4, with 7 bases in between. CDR1 SGDLS and CDR2 YYNGEE come from the germline V gene. This CDR3 region has 13 residues.

The rearrangement joins TRBV4-1 to TRBJ2-7; possible D gene TRBD1, 5 bases. The germline V gene has CDR1 MGHRA and CDR2 YSYEKL. This CDR3 has 12 residues. V was trimmed by 7 bases and J by 0 bases, leaving 7 bases between them. The CDR3, as DNA: TGCGCCAGCACGGACAACTCCTACGAGCAGTACTTC. This sequence encodes CASTDNSYEQYF.

Only a few counts were recorded for this clone. The chain has TRBV20-1 and TRBJ1-6, with TRBD1 as a possible D gene (5 bases). V gave up 6 bases and J gave up 10 bases, with 31 bases separating them. Germline V gives CDR1 DFQATT, CDR2 SNEGSKA (reference sequence). The CDR3 covers 18 residues. The CDR3 spells CSASPGLGRSSGGSPLHF. CDR3 nucleotides: TGCAGTGCAAGTCCCGGGCTCGGCCGGTCCTCTGGGGGATCACCCCTCCACTTT.

The gene calls are TRBV5-6 and TRBJ2-7, with TRBD2 identical over 9 bases. V lost 0 bases, J lost 5 bases, and 6 bases stayed unmatched. The CDR3 totals 15 residues. Looked up from germline, CDR1 is SGHDT and CDR2 is YYEEEE. The CDR3, as DNA: TGTGCCAGCAGCTTGGTCGCGGGAGGGAACCACGAGCAGTACTTC. Encoded protein: CASSLVAGGNHEQYF.

The count of this clone is one. This chain links TRBV19 with TRBJ1-5; D is unresolved. The CDR3 consists of 14 residues. Germline V gene data show CDR1 as LNHDA and CDR2 as SQIVND (reference sequence). V was trimmed by 7 bases and J by 0 bases, leaving 10 bases between them. CDR3 nucleotide sequence: TGTGCCAGTACTTACGATTATAGCAATCAGCCCCAGCATTTT. Its protein product is CASTYDYSNQPQHF.

The CDR3 loop reads CASSLSGLATAYEQYF. CDR3 sequence (DNA): TGTGCCAGCAGTTTATCGGGACTAGCGACCGCCTACGAGCAGTACTTC. The chain is built from TRBV27 and TRBJ2-7; TRBD2 aligns across 10 bases. In germline, CDR1 is MNHEY, CDR2 SMNVEV (reference sequence). The CDR3 consists of 16 residues. The V gene end was trimmed by 0 bases and the J gene end by 2 bases; junction bases not matched to a gene: 4.

The chain has TRBV3-1 (or the pseudogene TRBV3-2) and TRBJ1-5; D not resolved. This CDR3 is 14 amino acids long. V lost 4 bases and J lost 0, with 7 bases in between. The germline CDR1 and CDR2 sequences are LGHDT and YNNKEL (reference sequence). The CDR3 sequence is CASSPVGSNQPQHF. The DNA of the CDR3 is TGTGCCAGCAGCCCGGTGGGTAGCAATCAGCCCCAGCATTTT.

Here the CDR3 DNA reads TGTGCCAGCCCCGGCATACCCAACTATGGCTACACCTTC. Encoded protein: CASPGIPNYGYTF. The chain employs TRBV2 and TRBJ1-2; D is unresolved. The CDR3 extends over 13 amino acids. Germline CDR1 reads SNHLY; CDR2 reads FYNNEI. V dropped 8 bases and J dropped 2 bases, with 12 bases sitting between them. The whole variable domain, remainder taken from reference TRBV2 and TRBJ1-2, is EPEVTQTPSHQVTQMGQEVILRCVPISNHLYFYWYRQILGQKVEFLVSFYNNEISEKSEIFDDQFSVERPDGSNFTLKIRSTKLEDSAMYFCASPGIPNYGYTFGSGTRLTVV.

V and J are TRBV5-6 and TRBJ2-7, with 7 bases identical to TRBD2. V shed 4 bases, J shed 0 bases, and the junction held 16 bases outside the gene matches. Germline CDR1 reads SGHDT; CDR2 reads YYEEEE. The CDR3 sequence is 18 residues long. The CDR3 nucleotides read TGTGCCAGCAGCGAACCTCAGAGGACCGGGACTATCTCCTACGAGCAGTACTTC. It is translated as CASSEPQRTGTISYEQYF.

The chain recombines TRBV10-3 with TRBJ2-5; 11 nucleotides agree with TRBD2. The J segment lost 0 bases and the V segment lost 7 bases, leaving 4 bases of the junction unmatched. Germline CDR1 is ENHRY and CDR2 is SYGVKD. The CDR3 is 15 amino acids. The CDR3 DNA follows: TGTGCCATCAAAACGGGACTAGCGGACCAAGAGACCCAGTACTTC. This gives the protein CAIKTGLADQETQYF.

The J gene is TRBJ2-3, the V gene TRBV5-1; D is ambiguous. Trimming pared 4 bases from V and 4 bases from J, leaving 13 bases between. Germline CDR1 and CDR2: SGHRS and YFSETQ. The CDR3 is made up of 14 amino acids. Here the CDR3 reads CASSPLLSADTQYF. For the CDR3, the DNA is TGCGCCAGCAGCCCGCTTTTGTCGGCAGATACGCAGTATTTT.

The chain employs TRBV29-1 and TRBJ2-5; 7 bases line up with TRBD2. Trimming removed 8 bases from V and 5 bases from J; junction bases left unmatched: 11. Germline V gene sequence: CDR1 SQVTM, CDR2 ANQGSEA. The CDR3 runs 13 residues. The CDR3: CSCSAIGGETQYF. The CDR3 DNA is TGCAGCTGCTCGGCGATCGGGGGGGAGACCCAGTACTTC.

The V gene is TRBV11-2, the J gene TRBJ2-4; TRBD1 matches 7 bases. The CDR3 is 17 residues long. The J segment lost 3 bases and the V segment lost 5 bases, leaving 13 bases of the junction unmatched. The germline V gene encodes CDR1 SGHAT and CDR2 FQNNGV. The CDR3 coding sequence is TGTGCCAGCAGCGGCCTAGGACAGGCAGTACTCAAAAACATTCAGTACTTC. Protein product: CASSGLGQAVLKNIQYF.

This chain connects TRBV12-3 or TRBV12-4 to TRBJ1-2; the D is unclear. The CDR3 contains 9 residues. Trimming left V 5 bases short and J 12 bases short, with 7 bases between. Here the CDR3 reads CASSQPHTF. CDR3 sequence (DNA): TGTGCCAGCAGTCAACCCCACACCTTC.

The chain links TRBV3-1 (or the pseudogene TRBV3-2) to TRBJ2-1; D is uncertain. The CDR3 runs 12 residues. V gave up 7 bases and J gave up 7 bases, with 11 bases separating them. The germline V gene encodes CDR1 LGHDT and CDR2 YNNKEL (reference sequence). DNA of the CDR3: TGTGCCAGCACCACCGTACGGAATGAGCAGTTCTTC. Translated: CASTTVRNEQFF.

The chain carries TRBV2 and TRBJ1-2, with D unresolved. The germline CDR1 and CDR2 sequences are SNHLY and FYNNEI. This CDR3 contains 12 residues. The V end was cut by 5 bases, the J end by 5 bases, with 9 bases between. The CDR3 spells CASSFTRYGYTF. The DNA of the CDR3 is TGTGCCAGCAGTTTTACCCGGTATGGCTACACCTTC.

The chain has TRBV7-6 and TRBJ1-1; 9 nucleotides agree with TRBD1. Germline values: CDR1 SGHVS, CDR2 FNYEAQ. The CDR3 runs 17 residues. The ends lost 5 bases at V and 1 base at J; junction bases unmatched: 11. The CDR3 nucleotides read TGTGCCAGCAGCCTCCGGACAGGGGTCGCGCGGAACACTGAAGCTTTCTTT. Encoded protein: CASSLRTGVARNTEAFF.

V and J are TRBV9 and TRBJ2-7; 8 nucleotides line up with TRBD1. V was pared by 3 bases and J by 9 bases, with 11 bases of the junction left unmatched. CDR3 length: 14 amino acids. Germline V gene lookup returns CDR1 SGDLS and CDR2 YYNGEE. CDR3 residues: CASSAIDRGSGQYF. In DNA, the CDR3 is TGTGCCAGCAGCGCGATCGACAGGGGTTCAGGGCAGTACTTC.

This clone showed up just a few times. The gene calls are TRBV21-1 and TRBJ2-7; TRBD2, the D gene given by the table, was not confirmed from the DNA. TRBV21-1 is a known pseudogene. The CDR3 covers 16 residues. CDR3 DNA sequence: TGTGCCAGCAGCAAAGGGGGACTAGCGGGAGACTACGAGCAGTACTTC. Protein: CASSKGGLAGDYEQYF.

DNA of the CDR3: TGTGCCACCAGTGATGGCCGGGGACAGGGGTATGCTATTAACTATGGCTACACCTTC. It encodes CATSDGRGQGYAINYGYTF. V gene TRBV24-1 combines with J gene TRBJ1-2; 10 bases agree with TRBD1. The CDR3 covers 19 residues. Germline assignment: CDR1 KGHDR and CDR2 SFDVKD. The V gene end was trimmed by 3 bases and the J gene end by 1 base; junction bases not matched to a gene: 13.